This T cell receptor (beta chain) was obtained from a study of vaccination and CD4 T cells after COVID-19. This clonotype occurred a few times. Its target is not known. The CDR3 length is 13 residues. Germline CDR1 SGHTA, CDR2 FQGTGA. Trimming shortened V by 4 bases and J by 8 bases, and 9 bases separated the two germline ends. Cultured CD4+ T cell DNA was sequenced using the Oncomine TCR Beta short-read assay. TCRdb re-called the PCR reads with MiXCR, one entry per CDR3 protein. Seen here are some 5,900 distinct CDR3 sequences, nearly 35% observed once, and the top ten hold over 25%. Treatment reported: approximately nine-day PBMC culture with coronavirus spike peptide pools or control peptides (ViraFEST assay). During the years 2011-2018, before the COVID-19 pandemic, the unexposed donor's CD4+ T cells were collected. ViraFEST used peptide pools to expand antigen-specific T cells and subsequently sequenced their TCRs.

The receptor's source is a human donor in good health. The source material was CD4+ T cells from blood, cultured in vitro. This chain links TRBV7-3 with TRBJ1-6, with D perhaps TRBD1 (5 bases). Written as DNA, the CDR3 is TGTGCCAGCAGCTCTTACAGGTATTCACCCCTCCACTTT. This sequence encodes CASSSYRYSPLHF. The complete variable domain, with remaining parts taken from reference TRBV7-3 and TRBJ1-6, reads GAGVSQTPSNKVTEKGKYVELRCDPISGHTALYWYRQSLGQGPEFLIYFQGTGAADDSGLPNDRFFAVRPEGSVSTLKIQRTERGDSAVYLCASSSYRYSPLHFGNGTRLTVT.